One and the same sample provided the 5 T cell receptor beta chains below, sequenced in a study of regulatory T cells in long-lasting Graves disease. Indicated time point: newly diagnosed GD, antithyroid drugs for less than 3 months. PBMCs provided the RNA from which the TCR library was made. In building TCR beta libraries, iRepertoire HTBI primers were used together with Arm-PCR of CDR3 regions. TCRdb redid the calling of the multiplex PCR reads with MiXCR, one entry per CDR3 protein. The sample carries about 450,000 distinct CDR3 sequences, 14% recorded once. These data were likewise used in another study, on T cells in Graves' hyperthyroidism and ophthalmopathy.

Sequenced material: peripheral blood mononuclear cells (PBMCs), taken at new diagnosis, from a patient treated with antithyroid drugs. Receptors were obtained from a woman aged 45-65 years with Graves disease.

This clonotype was picked up a small number of times. The chain recombines TRBV2 with TRBJ2-1; 10 nucleotides line up with TRBD2. CDR1 and CDR2 (germline): SNHLY, FYNNEI. V gave up 8 bases and J gave up 6 bases; unmatched junction bases: 16. This CDR3 region has 17 residues. The CDR3 here is CASATLPGTSVFNEQFF. In DNA form, the CDR3 reads TGTGCCAGCGCGACCCTTCCCGGGACTAGCGTCTTCAATGAGCAGTTCTTC. Looking up the rest from reference TRBV2 and TRBJ2-1 gives the full variable domain: EPEVTQTPSHQVTQMGQEVILRCVPISNHLYFYWYRQILGQKVEFLVSFYNNEISEKSEIFDDQFSVERPDGSNFTLKIRSTKLEDSAMYFCASATLPGTSVFNEQFFGPGTRLTVL.

About this clonotype: This sequence may be a read error, since a much larger clone differs from it by one base. For the CDR3, the DNA is TGTGCCAGCAGCTTCGTAGCGGTTAGCACAGATACGCAGTATTTT. As protein: CASSFVAVSTDTQYF. The chain employs TRBV7-2 and TRBJ2-3, with a weak D call TRBD2 (6 bases). Trimming removed 3 bases from V and 0 bases from J, with 10 bases in between. Germline CDR1 reads SGHTA; CDR2 reads FQGNSA. This CDR3 is built from 15 residues.

Only a few counts were recorded for this clonotype. The chain couples TRBV6-1 to TRBJ2-5, with unresolved D. Germline CDR1 is MNHNS and CDR2 is SASEGT. Trimming left V 3 bases short and J 2 bases short, with 16 bases between. The CDR3 consists of 16 residues. The CDR3 coding sequence is TGTGCCAGCAGTGATTTAGGGTTAGGGTTTCAAGAGACCCAGTACTTC. Its translation: CASSDLGLGFQETQYF.

The rearrangement links TRBV29-1 to TRBJ1-2; unclear D gene. This CDR3 spans 14 amino acids. The V end lost 0 bases, the J end lost 7 bases, and 15 bases lay between the germline ends. Germline assignment: CDR1 SQVTM and CDR2 ANQGSEA. The CDR3 sequence: CSVEDWAENSGYTF. In DNA, the CDR3 is TGCAGCGTTGAAGATTGGGCTGAAAATTCTGGCTACACCTTC.

This clonotype was found many times. The chain is built from TRBV20-1 and TRBJ2-1, with no clear D. Germline values: CDR1 DFQATT, CDR2 SNEGSKA (reference sequence). Trimming took off 4 bases at V and 6 bases at J, with 16 bases between the two ends. The CDR3 runs 14 residues. The CDR3 region is CSATRPQRFNEQFF. CDR3 DNA: TGCAGTGCTACTCGCCCACAGAGATTCAATGAGCAGTTCTTC.